Listed here are 26 T cell receptor beta chains from one sample, sequenced in a study of CD4+ T cells in melanoma. The repertoire was sequenced with immunoSEQ multiplex PCR; TCRdb's copy has only in-frame clones and lacks some. This sample has roughly 120,000 clones; about nine tenths occur once, and the top ten carry approximately 3.5%. Sequenced sample: peripheral blood. Receptors were obtained from a human donor with melanoma.

The chain has TRBV25-1 and TRBJ1-4; D unclear. This CDR3 is built from 13 residues. Germline assignment: CDR1 MGHDK and CDR2 SYGVNS. Trimming took 5 bases from V and 8 from J, leaving 12 bases between them. In DNA, the CDR3 is TGTGCCAGCAGTAGGCAACCCCAGGAAAAACTGTTTTTT. This translates into CASSRQPQEKLFF.

This clone occurred once. J is TRBJ2-1 and V is TRBV6-4; TRBD2 agrees at 10 bases. V shed 6 bases, J shed 1 base, and the junction held 3 bases outside the gene matches. CDR1 is MRHNA, CDR2 SNTAGT, per germline. This CDR3 contains 15 residues. CDR3 region: CASRLTSGSYNEQFF. The CDR3 nucleotides are TGTGCCAGCAGATTGACTAGCGGGTCCTACAATGAGCAGTTCTTC.

The genes are TRBV5-8 and TRBJ1-4, with 7 bases aligning to TRBD1. Trimming took 4 bases from V and 5 from J; bases not matched to a gene: 8. CDR1 is SGHTS and CDR2 is YDEGEE in the germline V gene. The CDR3 has 15 residues. CDR3 sequence reads: CASSERGRRNEKLFF. The CDR3 bases are TGTGCCAGCAGCGAGAGGGGGCGCCGCAATGAAAAACTGTTTTTT.

The CDR3 region has the DNA TGTGCCAGCTCCCCGACAGGGGATAATAATTCACCCCTCCACTTT. Translating gives CASSPTGDNNSPLHF. The chain couples TRBV18 to TRBJ1-6; 8 bases line up with TRBD1. V lost 6 bases and J lost 5; bases outside the gene matches: 6. Germline V lookup: CDR1 KGHSH, CDR2 LQKENI. This CDR3 comprises 15 residues.

This clone is a singleton in its sample. CDR3 protein: CASSDWTAYEQYF. The CDR3 nucleotides are TGTGCCAGCAGTGATTGGACAGCCTACGAGCAGTACTTC. The V gene is TRBV2, the J gene TRBJ2-5, with D possibly TRBD1 on 6 matching bases. The J call may be faulty, since TRBJ2-7 better matches the DNA end. The CDR3 length is 13 residues. Germline V gene lookup returns CDR1 SNHLY and CDR2 FYNNEI.

The rearrangement joins TRBV5-5 to TRBJ1-2, with 9 bases aligning to TRBD1. The germline V gene has CDR1 SGHKS and CDR2 YYEKEE (reference sequence). V lost 0 bases to trimming and J lost 2 bases; unmatched junction nucleotides: 2. The CDR3 is 15 residues long. The CDR3 coding sequence is TGTGCCAGCAGCTTGGACGGACAGGGGAACTATGGCTACACCTTC. Translating it yields CASSLDGQGNYGYTF.

CDR3: CASSLGQGSYNEQFF. In nucleotides, the CDR3 is TGTGCCAGCAGCTTGGGACAGGGTTCCTACAATGAGCAGTTCTTC. The chain uses TRBV7-6 and TRBJ2-1, with 9 bases matching TRBD1. V gave up 3 bases and J gave up 1 base; unmatched junction bases: 1. This CDR3 spans 15 amino acids. Germline CDR1 reads SGHVS; CDR2 reads FNYEAQ.

The CDR3 DNA reads as TGCAGTGCGTCGTTGTCCTACGAGCAGTACTTC. This encodes CSASLSYEQYF. The chain is built from TRBV20-1 and TRBJ2-7; D call uncertain. V was clipped by 6 bases and J by 1 base, with 7 bases between them. This CDR3 has 11 residues. Germline V gene lookup returns CDR1 DFQATT and CDR2 SNEGSKA (reference sequence).

In its sample, this clone was seen once. This chain joins TRBV11-2 and TRBJ2-7, with 11 bases fitting TRBD2. Germline lookup yields CDR1 SGHAT and CDR2 FQNNGV. The V segment lost 0 bases and the J segment 4 bases; nucleotides outside the gene matches: 2. The CDR3 extends over 15 amino acids. The CDR3 spells CASSLDRTSGYEQYF. The CDR3 nucleotides read TGTGCCAGCAGCTTAGATAGGACTAGCGGGTACGAGCAGTACTTC. Supplemented by reference TRBV11-2 and TRBJ2-7, the full variable domain reads EAGVAQSPRYKIIEKRQSVAFWCNPISGHATLYWYQQILGQGPKLLIQFQNNGVVDDSQLPKDRFSAERLKGVDSTLKIQPAKLEDSAVYLCASSLDRTSGYEQYFGPGTRLTVT.

The chain is built from TRBV30 and TRBJ2-5; no reliable D call. The CDR3 spans 11 residues. Germline lookup yields CDR1 GTSNPN and CDR2 SVGIG (reference sequence). The V end lost 2 bases, the J end lost 5 bases, and 6 bases lay between the germline ends. CDR3 region: CAWSPRETQYF. The CDR3 nucleotides are TGTGCCTGGAGTCCCCGGGAGACCCAGTACTTC.

This chain uses TRBV30 with TRBJ2-1; D not resolved. Germline V CDR1 and CDR2: GTSNPN, SVGIG (reference sequence). V gave up 0 bases and J gave up 0 bases, with 12 bases separating them. The CDR3 has 16 amino acids. The CDR3 spells CAWSVLWVSSYNEQFF. CDR3 DNA sequence: TGTGCCTGGAGTGTTTTGTGGGTGAGCTCCTACAATGAGCAGTTCTTC.

The chain is built from TRBV7-2 and TRBJ2-7; D might be TRBD2 (5 bases). Trimming took off 1 base at V and 3 bases at J, with 16 bases between the two ends. Germline V gene sequence: CDR1 SGHTA, CDR2 FQGNSA. The CDR3 covers 16 residues. The CDR3 nucleotides read TGTGCCAGCAGCTTAGTGTCGGCTAGCCGAGACTACGAGCAGTACTTC. Its translation: CASSLVSASRDYEQYF.

The chain is built from TRBV7-9 and TRBJ2-5; 11 bases are shared with TRBD2. The CDR3 has 15 residues. The V gene's germline CDR1 is SEHNR and CDR2 FQNEAQ (reference sequence). The ends lost 6 bases at V and 0 bases at J; junction bases unmatched: 3. Here the CDR3 reads CASSSSGRYQETQYF. Written as DNA, the CDR3 is TGTGCCAGCAGTTCTAGCGGGAGGTACCAAGAGACCCAGTACTTC.

The gene calls are TRBV19 and TRBJ2-3, with D perhaps TRBD2 (6 bases). This CDR3 region has 14 residues. The V gene's germline CDR1 is LNHDA and CDR2 SQIVND (reference sequence). V lost 7 bases, J lost 2 bases, and 13 bases lay in between. The CDR3 spells CASNLPGDTDTQYF. The CDR3 nucleotides read TGTGCCAGTAATCTCCCGGGAGACACAGATACGCAGTATTTT.

The chain joins TRBV4-2 to TRBJ2-2, with TRBD1 identical over 10 bases. Losses at the gene ends were 0 bases for V and 4 bases for J; bases not matched to a gene: 11. The germline V gene encodes CDR1 LGHNA and CDR2 YNFKEQ. The CDR3 has 19 amino acids. CDR3 in amino acids: CASSQDRAGQGRGTGELFF. The CDR3 nucleotides read TGTGCCAGCAGCCAAGATAGGGCGGGACAGGGGAGAGGCACCGGGGAGCTGTTTTTT.

This chain uses TRBV27 with TRBJ2-7; D is unclear. Germline CDR1 MNHEY, CDR2 SMNVEV (reference sequence). The CDR3 contains 14 residues. The V end was cut by 4 bases, the J end by 2 bases, with 12 bases between. The CDR3 nucleotides are TGTGCCAGCAGTTCTAAAACCCCGACCTACGAGCAGTACTTC. Translated, it gives CASSSKTPTYEQYF.

This clone was recorded once. The chain combines TRBV7-2 with TRBJ2-1; D is possibly TRBD2 (6 bases). Trimming cost V 1 base and J 12 bases, with 22 bases left between them. Germline values: CDR1 SGHTA, CDR2 FQGNSA. The CDR3 consists of 16 residues. CDR3 sequence (DNA): TGTGCCAGCAGCTTAGGATTGCCGGACACTAGCTTTAGGCAGTTCTTC. Translating gives CASSLGLPDTSFRQFF. Drawing the rest from reference TRBV7-2 and TRBJ2-1, the complete variable domain is GAGVSQSPSNKVTEKGKDVELRCDPISGHTALYWYRQSLGQGLEFLIYFQGNSAPDKSGLPSDRFSAERTGGSVSTLTIQRTQQEDSAVYLCASSLGLPDTSFRQFFGPGTRLTVL.

The chain has TRBV2 and TRBJ1-5, with D perhaps TRBD1 (6 bases). This CDR3 has 14 amino acids. Per the germline V gene, CDR1 is SNHLY and CDR2 is FYNNEI. V lost 5 bases and J lost 11, with 19 bases in between. CDR3 DNA sequence: TGTGCCAGCAGTCCAGACAGGCGGGTTGGGGCCCAGCATTTT. Translation gives CASSPDRRVGAQHF.

The V gene is TRBV15, the J gene TRBJ2-6; D remains ambiguous. The germline V gene encodes CDR1 LNHNV and CDR2 YYDKDF (reference sequence). The CDR3 is 15 amino acids. V dropped 0 bases and J dropped 0 bases, with 3 bases sitting between them. The chain's CDR3 is CATSRDRSGANVLTF. The CDR3 coding sequence is TGTGCCACCAGCAGAGATCGCTCTGGGGCCAACGTCCTGACTTTC.

The gene calls are TRBV18 and TRBJ2-7, with 7 bases that match TRBD1. Germline V gene sequence: CDR1 KGHSH, CDR2 LQKENI. Trimming at V came to 3 bases and at J to 12 bases, leaving 11 bases not matched to a gene. This CDR3 spans 13 amino acids. As DNA, the CDR3 is TGTGCCAGCTCACCGACGACAGGGACAATCAGGTACTTC. Encoded protein: CASSPTTGTIRYF.

The chain employs TRBV27 and TRBJ2-2, with 7 positions matching TRBD2. V lost 3 bases and J lost 8; bases outside the gene matches: 6. This CDR3 has 14 amino acids. The germline V gene encodes CDR1 MNHEY and CDR2 SMNVEV (reference sequence). As DNA, the CDR3 is TGTGCCAGCAGTTTCAGCGGGATAGCTGGGGAGCTGTTTTTT. As protein: CASSFSGIAGELFF.

The V call is TRBV11-2, the J call TRBJ2-3; D is unresolved. Germline CDR1 is SGHAT and CDR2 is FQNNGV. CDR3 length: 15 residues. Trimming left V 1 base short and J 0 bases short, with 8 bases between. The DNA of the CDR3 is TGTGCCAGCAGCTTAGTAGTGGGGAGCACAGATACGCAGTATTTT. This codes for CASSLVVGSTDTQYF.

The rearrangement links TRBV19 to TRBJ2-5, with D uncertain. The CDR3 spans 13 residues. The V gene lost 2 bases and the J gene lost 4 bases, with 8 bases spanning the gap. Germline CDR1 and CDR2: LNHDA and SQIVND (reference sequence). The CDR3 spells CASSIQQRETQYF. CDR3 sequence (DNA): TGTGCCAGTAGTATACAACAGCGAGAGACCCAGTACTTC.

The gene calls are TRBV6-5 and TRBJ1-2, with TRBD1 matching over 10 bases. This CDR3 is built from 14 residues. Germline V gene sequence: CDR1 MNHEY, CDR2 SVGAGI. Trimming took 2 bases from V and 5 from J; bases not matched to a gene: 2. In nucleotides, the CDR3 is TGTGCCAGCAGTTACACGGACAGGGGGTATGGCTACACCTTC. It codes for CASSYTDRGYGYTF.

This sequence joins TRBV28 and TRBJ1-1; D is undetermined. The CDR3 is 11 amino acids. V was clipped by 4 bases and J by 5 bases, with 5 bases between them. Germline CDR1 MDHEN, CDR2 SYDVKM. The CDR3 DNA follows: TGTGCCAGCAGTTCAGTTACTGAAGCTTTCTTT. Its translation: CASSSVTEAFF.

The V call is TRBV7-2, the J call TRBJ1-5, with no clear D. Deletions cut 2 bases from V and 9 bases from J, with 11 bases between. This CDR3 contains 13 residues. From germline, CDR1 is SGHTA and CDR2 FQGNSA. The CDR3 DNA reads TGTGCCAGCAGCTTAAATGGGATAAGGCCCCAGCATTTT. Translating gives CASSLNGIRPQHF.